This TCR beta chain appears in the sequencing data of a study of blood T cell repertoires in COVID-19. Study background: The study drew acute and convalescent COVID-19 samples from the United States, Italy and Spain. The cDNA or gDNA used as material had been derived from T cells, B-cell-depleted T cells, or PBMCs.

Using immunoSEQ multiplex PCR, the repertoire was profiled, and TCRdb retains in-frame clones only, with some absent. The sample comprises more than 100,000 clones, about 90% of which are singletons, and 25% to 30% rests with the top ten. Per germline, CDR1 MNHNY and CDR2 SVGAGI (reference sequence). The CDR3 extends over 13 amino acids. Trimming stripped 7 bases from V and 2 bases from J, with 11 bases between. The specimen sequenced was peripheral blood. The chain joins TRBV6-6 to TRBJ1-1, with D maybe TRBD1 (5 bases). The sequence derives from a woman in her sixties or seventies with acute or convalescent COVID-19. The CDR3, as DNA: TGTGCCAGCATGGCAACAGGCAACACTGAAGCTTTCTTT. This gives the protein CASMATGNTEAFF.